Following are 22 T cell receptor beta chains from one sample sequenced in a study of T cells after posttransplantation cyclophosphamide. A marrow graft followed busulfan-fludarabine conditioning, with cyclophosphamide on days +3 and +4. The data were produced by immunoSEQ multiplex PCR, yet TCRdb's version contains in-frame clones alone and is incomplete. The table lists around 13,000 clones, with no singletons. The specimen was PBMCs, collected after allogeneic stem cell transplant with posttransplant cyclophosphamide. The receptors derive from a female patient in her forties who received an allogeneic stem cell transplant from an unrelated donor, was CMV-positive, and had acute GVHD only. Some of these T cells may belong to the graft donor.

This clone was seen ten or more times. V and J are TRBV19 and TRBJ2-7, with D possibly being TRBD2 (5 bases). V was shortened by 5 bases and J by 6 bases, with 14 bases between the two germline ends. Germline V gives CDR1 LNHDA, CDR2 SQIVND (reference sequence). CDR3 size: 13 residues. CDR3 DNA: TGTGCCAGTAGTCCCCGGGGAGTCAGCGAGCAGTACTTC. Encoded protein: CASSPRGVSEQYF.

The chain recombines TRBV7-2 with TRBJ2-3; TRBD1 aligns across 8 bases. The germline V gene encodes CDR1 SGHTA and CDR2 FQGNSA. The CDR3 is made up of 15 amino acids. V lost 7 bases to trimming and J lost 3 bases; unmatched junction nucleotides: 9. The CDR3: CASTGQGFLTDTQYF. DNA of the CDR3: TGTGCCAGCACCGGACAGGGCTTTCTTACAGATACGCAGTATTTT.

The CDR3 loop is CASSLALHYEQYF. The DNA of the CDR3 is TGTGCCAGCAGCTTAGCGCTTCACTACGAGCAGTACTTC. This chain links TRBV7-7 with TRBJ2-5; D unclear. Judging by the DNA end, TRBJ2-7 fits better; the J call may be wrong. Germline CDR1 SSHAT, CDR2 FNYEAQ (reference sequence). The CDR3 sequence is 13 residues long.

The chain links TRBV7-2 to TRBJ1-1; D remains unclear. This CDR3 spans 14 amino acids. Germline V CDR1 and CDR2: SGHTA, FQGNSA. V lost 3 bases and J 7 bases, leaving 15 bases between the germline ends. CDR3 amino acids: CASSFIPEQSEAFF. CDR3 bases: TGTGCCAGCAGCTTTATCCCCGAACAGAGTGAAGCTTTCTTT.

This clone appeared many times. The rearrangement uses TRBV27 and TRBJ2-7; no firm D call. The V end lost 1 base, the J end lost 1 base, and 17 bases lay between the germline ends. Per germline, CDR1 MNHEY and CDR2 SMNVEV (reference sequence). This CDR3 is built from 17 residues. CDR3 in amino acids: CASSLWVPGLGSYEQYF. Here the CDR3 DNA reads TGTGCCAGCAGTTTATGGGTACCCGGTCTCGGGTCCTACGAGCAGTACTTC.

The rearrangement uses TRBV7-8 and TRBJ1-2, with a possible D match to TRBD1 (5 bases). Germline lookup yields CDR1 SGHVS and CDR2 FQNEAQ. Trimming left V 4 bases short and J 1 base short, with 16 bases between. The length of the CDR3 is 16 residues. CDR3 sequence reads: CASSSAPGRSNYGYTF. The CDR3, as DNA: TGTGCCAGCAGCTCGGCCCCAGGGCGAAGTAACTATGGCTACACCTTC.

V usage is TRBV6-1 and J usage is TRBJ1-5, with D perhaps matching TRBD1 (5 bases). CDR1 and CDR2 (germline): MNHNS, SASEGT. The CDR3 runs to 16 residues. V shed 1 base and J shed 8 bases, with 18 bases lying between them. The CDR3 loop reads CASSEVGGVFWKPQHF. The CDR3 DNA reads as TGTGCCAGCAGTGAAGTGGGGGGTGTTTTCTGGAAGCCCCAGCATTTT.

The V and J genes are TRBV7-9 and TRBJ2-3, with 11 nucleotides matching TRBD2. Germline V gene data show CDR1 as SEHNR and CDR2 as FQNEAQ (reference sequence). The junction had 15 bases not matched to a gene; V was cut back by 4 bases and J by 3 bases. This CDR3 has 19 residues. CDR3 coding DNA: TGTGCCAGCAGCTCCCAATCAGTAACCTTAGCGGGAGGGACAGATACGCAGTATTTT. Amino acid sequence: CASSSQSVTLAGGTDTQYF.

In this sample, this clone turned up many times. The rearrangement uses TRBV7-7 and TRBJ1-4, with a weak D call TRBD1 (6 bases). This CDR3 has 9 residues. CDR1 and CDR2 (germline): SSHAT, FNYEAQ (reference sequence). The CDR3 spells CARGEKLFF. In DNA form, the CDR3 reads TGTGCTAGGGGGGAAAAACTGTTTTTT.

In its sample, this clone was seen many times. V gene TRBV7-9 combines with J gene TRBJ1-1; TRBD1 matches 8 bases. This CDR3 has 17 amino acids. Germline V gene data show CDR1 as SEHNR and CDR2 as FQNEAQ (reference sequence). V was clipped by 1 base and J by 1 base; unmatched bases: 8. This chain's CDR3 is CASSLEGRTGRNTEAFF. CDR3 in DNA: TGTGCCAGCAGCTTAGAAGGTAGGACAGGGCGGAACACTGAAGCTTTCTTT.

In this sample, this clone turned up many times. J is TRBJ2-7 and V is TRBV5-6; 9 nucleotides match TRBD1. The length of the CDR3 is 15 residues. V lost 3 bases to trimming and J lost 4 bases; unmatched junction nucleotides: 8. CDR1 is SGHDT and CDR2 is YYEEEE in the germline V gene. The CDR3 loop is CASSSRQGELYEQYV. DNA of the CDR3: TGTGCCAGCAGCTCCCGACAGGGGGAACTTTACGAGCAGTACGTC.

V is TRBV28 and J is TRBJ1-1; a weak D match, TRBD1 (5 bases). The CDR3 is 16 residues long. V was pared by 3 bases and J by 0 bases, with 14 bases between. From germline, CDR1 is MDHEN and CDR2 SYDVKM. The CDR3: CASSFGQGLMNTEAFF. Here the CDR3 DNA reads TGTGCCAGCAGTTTTGGCCAGGGCCTAATGAACACTGAAGCTTTCTTT. The whole variable domain, filled in from reference TRBV28 and TRBJ1-1, reads DVKVTQSSRYLVKRTGEKVFLECVQDMDHENMFWYRQDPGLGLRLIYFSYDVKMKEKGDIPEGYSVSREKKERFSLILESASTNQTSMYLCASSFGQGLMNTEAFFGQGTRLTVV.

This clone was recorded at least ten times. The gene calls are TRBV4-1 and TRBJ2-3; D might be TRBD2 (5 bases). The V end was cut by 1 base, the J end by 3 bases, with 20 bases between. The CDR3 has 18 amino acids. The germline gives CDR1 MGHRA, CDR2 YSYEKL. The CDR3 nucleotides read TGCGCCAGCAGCCAAGTGTTGAGGGCTAGCATGACGACAGATACGCAGTATTTT. Protein: CASSQVLRASMTTDTQYF.

This clone has only a few counts. The CDR3 DNA reads TGTGCCAGCAGTACCCTCAGGGGAGAGAATTCACCCCTCCACTTT. Translating it yields CASSTLRGENSPLHF. V gene TRBV6-5 combines with J gene TRBJ1-6, with TRBD1 as a possible D gene (6 bases). Trimming took off 5 bases at V and 7 bases at J, with 15 bases between the two ends. Per germline, CDR1 MNHEY and CDR2 SVGAGI. The CDR3 covers 15 residues.

This clone was picked up many times. This chain uses TRBV28 with TRBJ1-4; TRBD1 aligns across 9 bases. Germline V gene lookup returns CDR1 MDHEN and CDR2 SYDVKM. V trimming: 5 bases; J trimming: 7 bases; junction bases outside the gene matches: 5. This CDR3 spans 14 amino acids. The CDR3 nucleotides are TGTGCCAGCAGTAACCGGGACAGGGCTGAAAAACTGTTTTTT. Translation: CASSNRDRAEKLFF.

This clone was found many times. The V gene is TRBV4-3, the J gene TRBJ1-1; weak D call: TRBD1 (6 bases). Per germline, CDR1 LGHNA and CDR2 YSLEER. The ends were cut back, 0 bases at V and 11 bases at J, with 19 bases in the middle. CDR3 length: 15 amino acids. The CDR3, as DNA: TGCGCCAGCAGCCAAGAGCAAGGGGGTCCCCTCTCGGCTTTCTTT. It encodes CASSQEQGGPLSAFF.

This clone was seen repeatedly, ten times or more. The CDR3: CASSFYLNQPQHF. CDR3 bases: TGTGCCAGCAGCTTCTACCTTAATCAGCCCCAGCATTTT. V usage is TRBV11-2 and J usage is TRBJ1-5; D gene uncertain. This CDR3 region has 13 residues. V shed 3 bases and J shed 4 bases, with 7 bases lying between them. The germline gives CDR1 SGHAT, CDR2 FQNNGV.

The chain employs TRBV13 and TRBJ1-2; D gene ambiguous. Trimming stripped 5 bases from V and 0 bases from J, with 10 bases between. Germline V CDR1 and CDR2: PRHDT, FYEKMQ (reference sequence). The CDR3 sequence is 14 residues long. CDR3 sequence: CASSLGEANYGYTF. CDR3 bases: TGTGCCAGCAGCCTCGGGGAAGCTAACTATGGCTACACCTTC.

Many counts were recorded for this clone. The chain carries TRBV29-1 and TRBJ1-2; unclear D gene. V gave up 6 bases and J gave up 3 bases, with 11 bases separating them. CDR3 length: 12 amino acids. Germline assignment: CDR1 SQVTM and CDR2 ANQGSEA. DNA for the CDR3: TGCAGCGTACCGGCGGCCCACTATGGCTACACCTTC. Translated: CSVPAAHYGYTF.

The table lists this clone with many counts. The V and J genes are TRBV7-2 and TRBJ1-4; 7 nucleotides agree with TRBD1. Germline V gene lookup returns CDR1 SGHTA and CDR2 FQGNSA. The J segment lost 8 bases and the V segment lost 1 base, leaving 10 bases of the junction unmatched. CDR3 length equals 16 residues. CDR3 bases: TGTGCCAGCAGCTTAGAGGGTAGGACAGGAGGAGAAAAACTGTTTTTT. Translation gives CASSLEGRTGGEKLFF.

This clone was seen at least ten times. J is TRBJ1-1 and V is TRBV19, with a possible D match to TRBD1 (5 bases). This CDR3 comprises 12 residues. V gave up 7 bases and J gave up 4 bases, with 10 bases separating them. Germline V lookup: CDR1 LNHDA, CDR2 SQIVND (reference sequence). For the CDR3, the DNA is TGTGCCAGTAACGCAGGGCCCACTGAAGCTTTCTTT. Protein: CASNAGPTEAFF. Supplemented by reference TRBV19 and TRBJ1-1, the full variable domain reads DGGITQSPKYLFRKEGQNVTLSCEQNLNHDAMYWYRQDPGQGLRLIYYSQIVNDFQKGDIAEGYSVSREKKESFPLTVTSAQKNPTAFYLCASNAGPTEAFFGQGTRLTVV.

This clone was found many times. V gene TRBV21-1 combines with J gene TRBJ2-7; the table's TRBD1 call for D was not verified on the DNA. TRBV21-1 constitutes a pseudogene. The CDR3 extends over 14 amino acids. The CDR3 region is CASSLRDRGYEQYF. The DNA of the CDR3 is TGTGCCAGCAGCCTCCGGGACAGGGGATACGAGCAGTACTTC.